Shown below are 11 T cell receptor beta chains from a single sample sequenced in a study of identical twins. One entry per CDR3 protein, called by TCRdb with MiXCR from the 5' RACE reads. The sample lists around 450,000 distinct CDR3 sequences; 14% were seen once. In addition, the sample was reused for a study of yellow fever vaccine responses in identical twins.

Sequencing input: CD4+ T cells sorted from blood. The source is a young woman in good health.

The chain combines TRBV23-1 with TRBJ2-3; D not resolved. TRBV23-1 is an ORF for which the function is uncertain. The CDR3 totals 11 residues. The V and J ends lost 9 bases and 6 bases respectively, with 10 bases between them. The CDR3 protein is CARSSEDTQYF. The CDR3 DNA sequence: TGCGCCAGGTCTTCGGAGGATACGCAGTATTTT.

The chain joins TRBV5-1 to TRBJ2-5, with D possibly matching TRBD1 (6 bases). The germline V gene encodes CDR1 SGHRS and CDR2 YFSETQ. V lost 4 bases and J 4 bases, leaving 20 bases between the germline ends. This CDR3 is built from 16 residues. This CDR3 reads CASSVTGKGIRETQYF. The CDR3 nucleotides are TGCGCCAGCAGCGTTACAGGGAAGGGGATCCGAGAGACCCAGTACTTC.

This chain connects TRBV28 to TRBJ2-7, with D unresolved. This CDR3 is built from 15 residues. The germline V gene has CDR1 MDHEN and CDR2 SYDVKM. Trimming removed 0 bases at V and 3 bases at J, with 12 bases between. CDR3 sequence (DNA): TGTGCCAGCAGTTTATGGGGCAGAAGGGACTACGAGCAGTACTTC. Translating gives CASSLWGRRDYEQYF.

The chain uses TRBV20-1 and TRBJ2-3; D is ambiguous. CDR3 length: 12 amino acids. Germline-derived CDR1 and CDR2 are DFQATT and SNEGSKA (reference sequence). The germline V and J ends were trimmed by 0 bases and 2 bases, with 3 bases remaining between them. CDR3 in amino acids: CSAREDTDTQYF. For the CDR3, the DNA is TGCAGTGCTAGAGAGGACACAGATACGCAGTATTTT.

The V gene is TRBV5-1, the J gene TRBJ2-3, with 9 bases matching TRBD1. Germline loops: CDR1 SGHRS, CDR2 YFSETQ. This CDR3 contains 15 residues. Trimming cost V 2 bases and J 2 bases; bases outside gene matches: 3. The CDR3 DNA is TGCGCCAGCAGCTTCGGGGACAGGGTCACAGATACGCAGTATTTT. It codes for CASSFGDRVTDTQYF.

The gene calls are TRBV20-1 and TRBJ1-2; no reliable D call. The V and J ends lost 5 bases and 5 bases respectively, with 9 bases between them. The CDR3 has 11 amino acids. CDR1 and CDR2 from the germline V gene are DFQATT and SNEGSKA (reference sequence). CDR3: CSAPGPYGYTF. Here the CDR3 DNA reads TGCAGTGCTCCTGGTCCTTATGGCTACACCTTC.

The chain uses TRBV12-3 or TRBV12-4 and TRBJ2-1; no clear D gene. The CDR3 consists of 12 residues. With 5 bases removed from V and 6 bases from J, the gap between germline ends came to 8 bases. The CDR3 DNA is TGTGCCAGCAGTCAAGCGCTCAATGAGCAGTTCTTC. Translation gives CASSQALNEQFF.

This clonotype was observed many times. The J gene is TRBJ2-5, the V gene TRBV5-1, with 7 bases that match TRBD1. The trim removed 4 bases at V and 2 bases at J, leaving 5 bases unmatched. This CDR3 spans 14 amino acids. Germline CDR1 and CDR2: SGHRS and YFSETQ. DNA for the CDR3: TGCGCCAGCAGCCCGGGACAGCTTCAAGAGACCCAGTACTTC. Protein sequence: CASSPGQLQETQYF.

The rearrangement links TRBV18 to TRBJ2-7; 10 positions agree with TRBD2. This CDR3 spans 16 amino acids. The V gene end was trimmed by 3 bases and the J gene end by 2 bases; junction bases not matched to a gene: 7. Per germline, CDR1 KGHSH and CDR2 LQKENI. The CDR3, as DNA: TGTGCCAGCTCACCTCAGGGAGCGGGGGGGCCCTACGAGCAGTACTTC. Protein product: CASSPQGAGGPYEQYF.

This clonotype was seen many times. Germline is not matched at one junction end, which may reflect a read error. CDR3 in amino acids: CASSVAYEQYF. The DNA of the CDR3 is TGTGCCAGCAGTGTAGCGTACGAGCAGTACTTC. The rearrangement uses TRBV12-3 or TRBV12-4 and TRBJ2-7; TRBD2 is a possible D gene (5 bases). The CDR3 has 11 residues.

This chain joins TRBV5-5 and TRBJ2-5, with 12 bases aligning to TRBD2. CDR3 length equals 16 residues. Trimming at V came to 1 base and at J to 5 bases, leaving 6 bases not matched to a gene. Germline CDR1 and CDR2: SGHKS and YYEKEE (reference sequence). CDR3 region: CASSLTLAGGRETQYF. The CDR3 DNA reads TGTGCCAGCAGCTTGACACTAGCGGGGGGTCGGGAGACCCAGTACTTC.